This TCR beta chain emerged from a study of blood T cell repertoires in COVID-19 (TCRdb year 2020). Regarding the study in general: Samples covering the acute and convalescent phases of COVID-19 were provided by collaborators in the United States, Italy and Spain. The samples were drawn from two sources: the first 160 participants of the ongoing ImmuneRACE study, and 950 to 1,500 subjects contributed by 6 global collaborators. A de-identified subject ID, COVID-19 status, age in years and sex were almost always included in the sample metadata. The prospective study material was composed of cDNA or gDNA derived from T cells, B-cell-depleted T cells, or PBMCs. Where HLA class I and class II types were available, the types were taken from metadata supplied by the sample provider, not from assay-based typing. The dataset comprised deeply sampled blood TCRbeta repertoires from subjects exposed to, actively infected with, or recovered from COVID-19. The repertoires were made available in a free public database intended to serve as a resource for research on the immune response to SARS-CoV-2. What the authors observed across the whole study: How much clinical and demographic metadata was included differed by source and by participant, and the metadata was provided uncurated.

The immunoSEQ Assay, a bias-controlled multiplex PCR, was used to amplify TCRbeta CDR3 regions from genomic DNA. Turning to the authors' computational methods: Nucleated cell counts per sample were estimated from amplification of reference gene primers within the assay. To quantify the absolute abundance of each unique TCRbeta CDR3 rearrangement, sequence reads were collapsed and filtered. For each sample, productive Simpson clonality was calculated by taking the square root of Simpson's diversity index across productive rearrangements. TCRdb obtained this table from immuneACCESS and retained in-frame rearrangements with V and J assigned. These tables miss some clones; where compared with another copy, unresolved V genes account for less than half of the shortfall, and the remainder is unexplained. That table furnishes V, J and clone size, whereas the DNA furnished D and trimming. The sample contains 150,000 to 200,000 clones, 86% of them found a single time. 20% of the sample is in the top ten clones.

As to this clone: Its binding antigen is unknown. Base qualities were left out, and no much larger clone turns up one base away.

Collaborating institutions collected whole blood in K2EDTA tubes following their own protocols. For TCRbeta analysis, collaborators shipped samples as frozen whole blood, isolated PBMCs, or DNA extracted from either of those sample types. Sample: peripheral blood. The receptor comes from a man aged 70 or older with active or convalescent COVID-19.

The sequenced DNA: TGCGCCAGCAGCCTCACACGGACAGGCGGCTACACCTTC. Translation gives CASSLTRTGGYTF. The receptor chain draws on TRBV5-1 and TRBJ1-2; 7 central bases correspond to TRBD1. According to the germline V gene, CDR1 reads SGHRS and CDR2 reads YFSETQ. The CDR3 has 13 amino acids, counting the end cysteine and phenylalanine. The read is trimmed to its CDR3 DNA, 39 bases read in frame from base 1. V lost 4 bases and J lost 8 bases, and the count of bases not matched to a germline gene is 8.